These T cell receptor beta chains were read from a single sample in a study of cytotoxic CD8 clonotypes in ibrutinib-treated CLL. Some clones are missing from TCRdb's copy, which holds only in-frame ones; the method was immunoSEQ multiplex PCR. This sample carries approximately 70,000 clones, 80% of them seen once, and the ten largest clones take 7.5% to 9.5%. This material consisted of PBMCs, taken at disease progression, from a patient treated with ibrutinib. The receptors here all came from a human donor with chronic lymphocytic leukemia. Each CDR3 is given without its conserved first and last residue.

TRBJ1-5 TRBV12-5 ASGLSTWGNQPQH
TRBJ1-2 TRBV5-1 ASSQVPLLGYT
TRBJ1-5 TRBV6-5 ASTDGAWRNQPQH
TRBJ2-1 TRBV5-1 ASSSRFTSGGVYNEQF
TRBJ2-7 TRBV19 ASSNIWDRVYEQY
TRBJ2-7 TRBV20-1 SARMFREQY
TRBJ2-5 TRBV9 ASSFRGSGGVETQY
TRBJ2-7 TRBV9 ASSDLRRPTYEQY
TRBJ1-2 TRBV19 ASFGIYYGYT
TRBJ2-7 TRBV6-6 ASRTGTGEYEQY
TRBJ2-7 TRBV30 AWSFYRRLAGAGEQY
TRBJ1-4 TRBV6-5 ASSYSKSPINEKLF
TRBJ2-5 TRBV29-1 SAVRTGDATQY
TRBJ1-2 TRBV9 ASSVAGPLGGYT
TRBJ1-2 TRBV18 ASSPSGFVDGYT
TRBJ2-1 TRBV27 ASSLGQGSTTEQF
TRBJ2-1 TRBV6-6 ASSSRAGGSHNEQF
TRBJ2-4 TRBV14 ASSQDDPYGAGPWDIQY
TRBJ1-2 TRBV18 ASSPKEGTENYGYT
TRBJ2-6 TRBV11-2 ASSLVTSGANVLT
TRBJ2-1 TRBV28 ASSLLAGGIYNEQF
TRBJ2-7 TRBV27 ASSLFRGTYEQY
TRBJ2-3 TRBV7-6 ASSLGGGPDTQY
TRBJ2-1 TRBV5-1 ASAGGPGRLNNEQF
TRBJ1-1 TRBV6-6 ASSYSIVAVNTEAF
TRBJ2-1 TRBV6-1 ASSETSGSFHEQF
TRBJ1-1 TRBV28 ASSLPISTEAF
TRBJ1-5 TRBV2 ASRWESNQPQH
TRBJ1-5 TRBV6-5 ASRAGAYQPQH
TRBJ1-5 TRBV19 ASSIGGVGSNQPQH
TRBJ1-1 TRBV10-2 ASSGTGFTEAF
TRBJ1-4 TRBV5-1 ASSLAGEKLF
TRBJ2-7 TRBV5-6 ASSLAGVTYEQY
TRBJ2-1 TRBV7-7 ASSLGYNPGNEQF
TRBJ2-3 TRBV29-1 SAEVPPPTDTQY
TRBJ2-5 TRBV9 ASSVSGQETQY
TRBJ1-2 TRBV29-1 SVATEYGYT
TRBJ1-2 TRBV5-1 ASSLDDNYGYT
TRBJ2-7 TRBV6-5 ASSRRREGYEQY
TRBJ1-1 TRBV6-5 ASSYWGNTEAF
TRBJ2-1 TRBV6-6 ASSQNWGREVNEQF
TRBJ2-7 TRBV5-6 ASSLGGYEQY
TRBJ2-5 TRBV11-3 ASSPGRGQETQY
TRBJ2-7 TRBV25-1 ASSAGGSSYEQY
TRBJ1-1 TRBV5-1 ASSNRDRGNTEAF